Following are 20 T cell receptor beta chains from one sample sequenced in a study of cytomegalovirus exposure and HLA in healthy donors. The PCR made use of 60 Vbeta and 13 Jbeta primers. Using immunoSEQ multiplex PCR, the repertoire was profiled, and TCRdb retains in-frame clones only, with some absent. Among around 93,000 clones, roughly four fifths were seen once, and the ten largest hold roughly 3.4%. The sequencing input was PBMCs. All receptors derive from a man aged 25-45 years in good health and CMV-seropositive.

The CDR3 reads CASSPTTGNYEQYF. The CDR3, as DNA: TGTGCCAGCTCACCGACGACAGGCAACTACGAGCAGTACTTC. The chain employs TRBV18 and TRBJ2-7; tentatively, D is TRBD1 (6 bases). V was shortened by 3 bases and J by 3 bases, with 12 bases between the two germline ends. This CDR3 has 14 residues. CDR1 is KGHSH and CDR2 is LQKENI in the germline V gene. Drawing the rest from reference TRBV18 and TRBJ2-7, the complete variable domain is NAGVMQNPRHLVRRRGQEARLRCSPMKGHSHVYWYRQLPEEGLKFMVYLQKENIIDESGMPKERFSAEFPKEGPSILRIQQVVRGDSAAYFCASSPTTGNYEQYFGPGTRLTVT.

This chain links TRBV6-5 with TRBJ2-7; 11 bases agree with TRBD2. The length of the CDR3 is 14 residues. The ends lost 6 bases at V and 1 base at J; junction bases unmatched: 2. Germline assignment: CDR1 MNHEY and CDR2 SVGAGI. The CDR3 protein is CASSRLAGSYEQYF. The CDR3 DNA sequence: TGTGCCAGCAGCCGACTAGCGGGATCCTACGAGCAGTACTTC.

The V call is TRBV18, the J call TRBJ1-1, with 7 bases that match TRBD1. The CDR3 has 14 amino acids. Germline V gene sequence: CDR1 KGHSH, CDR2 LQKENI. V lost 1 base, J lost 5 bases, and 4 bases stayed unmatched. The CDR3 loop reads CASSPQSGGTEAFF. As DNA, the CDR3 is TGTGCCAGCTCACCACAGTCAGGGGGGACTGAAGCTTTCTTT. Combining the CDR3 with reference TRBV18 and TRBJ1-1 gives the whole variable domain NAGVMQNPRHLVRRRGQEARLRCSPMKGHSHVYWYRQLPEEGLKFMVYLQKENIIDESGMPKERFSAEFPKEGPSILRIQQVVRGDSAAYFCASSPQSGGTEAFFGQGTRLTVV.

The count of this clone is one. The J gene is TRBJ2-3, the V gene TRBV5-1; D gene uncertain. Trimming stripped 0 bases from V and 7 bases from J, with 6 bases between. Per the germline V gene, CDR1 is SGHRS and CDR2 is YFSETQ. The CDR3 is 12 amino acids. For the CDR3, the DNA is TGCGCCAGCAGCTTGGAATTCAATACGCAGTATTTT. Its translation: CASSLEFNTQYF.

V and J are TRBV4-3 and TRBJ1-1; D gene unclear. The CDR3 covers 15 residues. Trimming shortened V by 0 bases and J by 1 base, and 9 bases separated the two germline ends. Germline values: CDR1 LGHNA, CDR2 YSLEER. The CDR3 nucleotides read TGCGCCAGCAGCCAAGAGAGACACCCGAACACTGAAGCTTTCTTT. Protein product: CASSQERHPNTEAFF.

As concerns this clone: The junction shows a germline mismatch at one end, possibly a read error. This chain links TRBV7-9 with TRBJ2-2; a possible D gene is TRBD2 (5 bases). Germline values: CDR1 SEHNR, CDR2 FQNEAQ (reference sequence). CDR3 length: 12 amino acids. CDR3 amino acids: CSSRGLPGELFF. In DNA, the CDR3 is TGTTCCAGCCGCGGGCTTCCCGGGGAGCTGTTTTTT.

The chain is built from TRBV14 and TRBJ2-5, with 10 positions matching TRBD1. The better agreement between TRBJ2-7 and the DNA end casts doubt on the J call. The CDR3 is 15 residues long. Per the germline V gene, CDR1 is SGHDN and CDR2 is FVKESK. The CDR3 bases are TGTGCCAGCAGCGCCCTGGGACAGGGGTTCTACGAGCAGTACTTC. This codes for CASSALGQGFYEQYF.

The chain is built from TRBV27 and TRBJ1-5, with 8 bases that match TRBD1. Germline V lookup: CDR1 MNHEY, CDR2 SMNVEV (reference sequence). V dropped 5 bases and J dropped 6; count of bases not matched to a gene: 12. The CDR3 length is 16 residues. CDR3 sequence (DNA): TGTGCCAGCAGTCCGTCCGGACAGGGCTTTGGTCAGCCCCAGCATTTT. Protein sequence: CASSPSGQGFGQPQHF.

The chain uses TRBV7-2 and TRBJ2-5, with D hard to call. The J call could be wrong; TRBJ2-7 is a better fit for the DNA end. CDR1 is SGHTA and CDR2 is FQGNSA in the germline V gene. The CDR3 runs 12 residues. The DNA for the CDR3 is TGTGCCAGCAGCTTAGGCCCCCACGAGCAGTACTTC. This sequence encodes CASSLGPHEQYF.

V and J are TRBV4-1 and TRBJ1-6, with a possible D match to TRBD1 (5 bases). V dropped 0 bases and J dropped 13 bases, with 13 bases sitting between them. Germline V gene sequence: CDR1 MGHRA, CDR2 YSYEKL. This CDR3 spans 14 amino acids. DNA of the CDR3: TGCGCCAGCAGCCAAGACAGGGCCACCTTTCCCCTCCACTTT. Its protein product is CASSQDRATFPLHF.

J is TRBJ2-3 and V is TRBV4-2; 7 nucleotides line up with TRBD2. CDR1 and CDR2 from the germline V gene are LGHNA and YNFKEQ. This CDR3 is built from 18 residues. The J segment lost 3 bases and the V segment lost 0 bases, leaving 12 bases of the junction unmatched. The CDR3 nucleotides are TGTGCCAGCAGCCAAGAGAGCGGAGTGGCGGGAGAAACAGATACGCAGTATTTT. This sequence encodes CASSQESGVAGETDTQYF.

The chain is built from TRBV5-5 and TRBJ2-3, with TRBD1 matching 10 bases. Germline CDR1 SGHKS, CDR2 YYEKEE (reference sequence). CDR3 length: 16 residues. Losses at the gene ends were 4 bases for V and 5 bases for J; bases not matched to a gene: 10. In DNA, the CDR3 is TGTGCCAGCAGCGGGCTCTCGGACAGGGGGGGAGATACGCAGTATTTT. Translated, it gives CASSGLSDRGGDTQYF.

The CDR3 is CASSPRQKTSTDTQYF. The CDR3 DNA is TGTGCCAGTAGTCCACGACAGAAAACTAGCACAGATACGCAGTATTTT. The chain is built from TRBV19 and TRBJ2-3, with D possibly matching TRBD1 (5 bases). V lost 5 bases, J lost 0 bases, and 15 bases lay in between. Germline CDR1 reads LNHDA; CDR2 reads SQIVND (reference sequence). The CDR3 totals 16 residues.

About this clone: At one of its ends the junction is not consistent with the germline gene, which may arise from a read error. This rearrangement joins TRBV6-1 to TRBJ1-6, with 7 positions matching TRBD1. Germline assignment: CDR1 MNHNS and CDR2 SASEGT. CDR3 length equals 11 residues. DNA of the CDR3: TGTGCCAGCAGCCGAGACAGGGTGCAAACCTTT. It translates to CASSRDRVQTF.

The genes are TRBV30 and TRBJ1-2; D gene unclear. V lost 6 bases and J lost 1, with 15 bases in between. The germline V gene has CDR1 GTSNPN and CDR2 SVGIG (reference sequence). The CDR3 totals 14 residues. The CDR3 loop reads CACNYYQFNYGYTF. CDR3 DNA sequence: TGTGCCTGCAACTACTACCAGTTTAACTATGGCTACACCTTC.

The DNA for the CDR3 is TGTGCCAGCGCCCTTAGAGGATCTGGGGCCAACGTCCTGACTTTC. Amino acids: CASALRGSGANVLTF. The chain carries TRBV7-2 and TRBJ2-6; D is unclear. The CDR3 totals 15 residues. The V end was cut by 8 bases, the J end by 1 base, with 12 bases between. CDR1 is SGHTA, CDR2 FQGNSA, per germline.

This chain connects TRBV7-8 to TRBJ2-7; unclear D gene. The CDR3 totals 15 residues. Looked up from germline, CDR1 is SGHVS and CDR2 is FQNEAQ. Trimming took 1 base from V and 0 from J, leaving 10 bases between them. This chain's CDR3 is CASSLVADASYEQYF. CDR3 nucleotide sequence: TGTGCCAGCAGCTTAGTCGCGGATGCCTCCTACGAGCAGTACTTC.

The chain couples TRBV10-3 to TRBJ2-1; 10 bases line up with TRBD2. The ends lost 0 bases at V and 4 bases at J; junction bases unmatched: 6. Germline loops: CDR1 ENHRY, CDR2 SYGVKD. The CDR3 runs 17 residues. As DNA, the CDR3 is TGTGCCATCAGTGAGTCAGGTAGCGGGAGGCTTTACAATGAGCAGTTCTTC. Amino acids: CAISESGSGRLYNEQFF.

As to this clone: The junction shows a germline mismatch at one end, possibly a read error. The chain has TRBV6-1 and TRBJ2-1; 8 positions match TRBD2. This CDR3 has 15 amino acids. Germline-derived CDR1 and CDR2 are MNHNS and SASEGT. The CDR3 DNA follows: TGTGCCAGCAGGGAAGGACTAGCCCTTTACAATGAGCAGTTCTTC. Amino acids: CASREGLALYNEQFF.

The rearrangement uses TRBV9 and TRBJ2-7; 10 bases map to TRBD2. CDR1 and CDR2 (germline): SGDLS, YYNGEE. The J segment lost 0 bases and the V segment lost 4 bases, leaving 4 bases of the junction unmatched. The CDR3 extends over 15 amino acids. This chain's CDR3 is CASSQAGGSSYEQYF. CDR3 coding DNA: TGTGCCAGCAGCCAAGCGGGAGGGAGCTCCTACGAGCAGTACTTC.